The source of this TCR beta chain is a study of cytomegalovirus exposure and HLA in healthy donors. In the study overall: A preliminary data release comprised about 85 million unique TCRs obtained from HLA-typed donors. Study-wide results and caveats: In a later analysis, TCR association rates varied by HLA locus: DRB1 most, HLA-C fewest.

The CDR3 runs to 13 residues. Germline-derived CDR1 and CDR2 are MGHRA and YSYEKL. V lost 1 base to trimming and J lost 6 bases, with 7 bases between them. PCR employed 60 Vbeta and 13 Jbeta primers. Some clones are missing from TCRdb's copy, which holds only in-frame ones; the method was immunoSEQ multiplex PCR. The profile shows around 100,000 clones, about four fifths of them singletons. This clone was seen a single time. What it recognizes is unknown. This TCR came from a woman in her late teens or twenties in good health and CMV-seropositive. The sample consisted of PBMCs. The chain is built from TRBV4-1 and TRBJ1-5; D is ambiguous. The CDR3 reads CASSQGAGQPQHF. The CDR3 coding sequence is TGCGCCAGCAGCCAAGGAGCCGGTCAGCCCCAGCATTTT.